Each of the 28 T cell receptor beta chains below was sequenced from the same sample in a study of T cell repertoires in cytomegalovirus infection (dated by TCRdb to between 2019 and 2020). Reads for this sample came from an Illumina HiSeq 1500. In TCRdb, the public reads were trimmed at Q25 with fastp and aligned with MiXCR, with productive beta chains retained. Rows merge per CDR3 protein into single entries with the most common DNA and genes. This sample lists about 890,000 distinct CDR3 sequences; roughly 31% were detected once. Of the sample, over 10% is held by the ten largest clones. Interpreted using the paper, the treatment or condition label stands for: in vitro stimulation with specific CMV peptide epitopes to enrich CMV-specific T cells. These receptors' antigens are unknown. The source material was cultured CD8+ T cells from PBMCs, sampled from culture after CMV antigen stimulation. These receptors came from a human donor in good health (CMV status not recorded). Some clones in this sample may be carry-over from other donors' samples.

The V call is TRBV5-1, the J call TRBJ2-1; 11 bases line up with TRBD2. The CDR3 spans 21 residues. Germline assignment: CDR1 SGHRS and CDR2 YFSETQ. J lost 0 bases, V lost 2 bases, and 16 bases had no gene match. The CDR3 sequence is CASSFYPLAGGTGSSYNEQFF. The CDR3 region has the DNA TGCGCCAGCAGCTTCTACCCCCTAGCGGGGGGTACGGGGAGCTCCTACAATGAGCAGTTCTTC.

V is TRBV7-6 and J is TRBJ1-4; no clear D gene. From germline, CDR1 is SGHVS and CDR2 FNYEAQ. V was trimmed by 5 bases and J by 8 bases, leaving 15 bases between them. This CDR3 region has 14 residues. In DNA form, the CDR3 reads TGTGCCAGCAGCATTGGAGGGCTGTTCGAAAAACTGTTTTTT. Amino acids: CASSIGGLFEKLFF. Based on the CDR3 plus reference TRBV7-6 and TRBJ1-4, the full variable domain is GAGVSQSPRYKVTKRGQDVALRCDPISGHVSLYWYRQALGQGPEFLTYFNYEAQQDKSGLPNDRFSAERPEGSISTLTIQRTEQRDSAMYRCASSIGGLFEKLFFGSGTQLSVL.

This chain links TRBV29-1 with TRBJ2-1; TRBD2 agrees at 8 bases. This CDR3 contains 15 residues. Looked up from germline, CDR1 is SQVTM and CDR2 is ANQGSEA. V was clipped by 6 bases and J by 0 bases; unmatched bases: 7. In nucleotides, the CDR3 is TGCAGCGTCTTTTTAGCGGGGAGCTCCTACAATGAGCAGTTCTTC. It specifies CSVFLAGSSYNEQFF.

Regarding this clonotype: One end of the junction is discordant with germline, which a read error may explain. The rearrangement links TRBV12-3 or TRBV12-4 to TRBJ2-1, with a possible D match to TRBD1 (5 bases). The CDR3 runs 12 residues. CDR3 sequence (DNA): TGTGCCAGCGGGGCTCCCTACAATGGGCAGTTCTTC. It is translated as CASGAPYNGQFF.

The V call is TRBV4-1, the J call TRBJ1-6; 7 nucleotides match TRBD1. From germline, CDR1 is MGHRA and CDR2 YSYEKL. This CDR3 is built from 15 residues. The V and J ends lost 5 bases and 10 bases, in that order; junction bases with no gene match: 11. CDR3 amino acids: CASSKGQADGSPLHF. DNA for the CDR3: TGCGCCAGCAGCAAAGGACAGGCGGACGGGTCACCCCTCCACTTT.

This clonotype was seen more than once but under ten times. This chain uses TRBV7-9 with TRBJ2-2; a possible D gene is TRBD1 (6 bases). CDR1 and CDR2 (germline): SEHNR, FQNEAQ (reference sequence). CDR3 length: 17 amino acids. Trimming shortened V by 1 base and J by 1 base, and 13 bases separated the two germline ends. The CDR3 region is CASSLGTVYGNTGELFF. The CDR3 bases are TGTGCCAGCAGCTTAGGGACAGTTTATGGGAACACCGGGGAGCTGTTTTTT.

CDR3 in amino acids: CASSDGQNSPLHF. CDR3 coding DNA: TGTGCCAGCAGCGACGGGCAGAATTCACCCCTCCACTTT. V usage is TRBV9 and J usage is TRBJ1-6; D gene ambiguous. The V gene lost 3 bases and the J gene lost 7 bases, with 8 bases spanning the gap. This CDR3 region has 13 residues. In germline, CDR1 is SGDLS, CDR2 YYNGEE. The entire variable domain, with the rest obtained from reference TRBV9 and TRBJ1-6, is as follows: DSGVTQTPKHLITATGQRVTLRCSPRSGDLSVYWYQQSLDQGLQFLIQYYNGEERAKGNILERFSAQQFPDLHSELNLSSLELGDSALYFCASSDGQNSPLHFGNGTRLTVT.

This clonotype appeared a few times. The V and J genes are TRBV12-3 or TRBV12-4 and TRBJ2-7; D might be TRBD1 or TRBD2, each matching 5 bases. The CDR3 is made up of 15 amino acids. V lost 5 bases to trimming and J lost 3 bases, with 17 bases between them. The CDR3: CASSTRDEGGYEQYF. CDR3 sequence (DNA): TGTGCCAGCAGTACCCGGGACGAGGGCGGCTACGAGCAGTACTTC.

The chain joins TRBV5-6 to TRBJ2-3, with 8 bases identical to TRBD1. The CDR3 runs to 15 residues. Per the germline V gene, CDR1 is SGHDT and CDR2 is YYEEEE. After removal of 7 bases from V and 1 base from J, the junction contained 8 bases not matched to a gene. The CDR3 coding sequence is TGTGCCAGCGCAAGGACAGGGAGTGGCACAGATACGCAGTATTTT. The encoded protein is CASARTGSGTDTQYF.

In its sample, this clonotype was seen a few times. This chain joins TRBV6-2 or TRBV6-3 and TRBJ2-7; 7 bases match TRBD2. The CDR3 is 15 amino acids. CDR1 MNHEY and CDR2 SVGEGT come from the germline V gene. V trimming: 2 bases; J trimming: 1 base; junction bases outside the gene matches: 5. The CDR3 bases are TGTGCCAGCAGTTACGGGAGGGGTGTATCCTACGAGCAGTACGTC. It specifies CASSYGRGVSYEQYV.

V is TRBV20-1 and J is TRBJ1-2, with TRBD1 identical over 7 bases. Losses at the gene ends were 6 bases for V and 5 bases for J; bases not matched to a gene: 30. Germline CDR1 and CDR2: DFQATT and SNEGSKA (reference sequence). The CDR3 runs 20 residues. As DNA, the CDR3 is TGCAGTGCCTCTGGGACAGCTCCAACTGATGACAACCGGGGCATATATGGCTACACCTTC. Translated: CSASGTAPTDDNRGIYGYTF.

V and J are TRBV7-9 and TRBJ2-3; the D is unclear. In germline, CDR1 is SEHNR, CDR2 FQNEAQ (reference sequence). Between the trimmed V and J ends, which lost 5 bases and 4 bases, there was a span of 7 bases. The CDR3 runs to 12 residues. This CDR3 is CASSHFSDTQYF. The CDR3 DNA is TGTGCCAGCAGCCATTTTTCAGATACGCAGTATTTT. The full variable domain, completed using reference TRBV7-9 and TRBJ2-3, is DTGVSQNPRHKITKRGQNVTFRCDPISEHNRLYWYRQTLGQGPEFLTYFQNEAQLEKSRLLSDRFSAERPKGSFSTLEIQRTEQGDSAMYLCASSHFSDTQYFGPGTRLTVL.

The chain carries TRBV12-3 or TRBV12-4 and TRBJ2-1, with TRBD2 matching 8 bases. The CDR3 is made up of 17 amino acids. Unmatched junction bases numbered 11, after V lost 3 bases and J lost 4 bases. As DNA, the CDR3 is TGTGCCAGCAGTTTGGTGGGATCGGGGGGGGGTTACAATGAGCAGTTCTTC. It specifies CASSLVGSGGGYNEQFF.

The chain combines TRBV19 with TRBJ2-7; 12 positions agree with TRBD2. CDR1 is LNHDA and CDR2 is SQIVND in the germline V gene (reference sequence). CDR3 length: 14 amino acids. The trim removed 8 bases at V and 3 bases at J, leaving 5 bases unmatched. As DNA, the CDR3 is TGTGCCAGTTCGACTAGCGGGGGTGTCTACGAGCAGTACTTC. Amino acid sequence: CASSTSGGVYEQYF.

The rearrangement uses TRBV6-2 or TRBV6-3 and TRBJ1-3; D gene ambiguous. This CDR3 is built from 14 residues. Per the germline V gene, CDR1 is MNHEY and CDR2 is SVGEGT. V lost 4 bases and J 2 bases, leaving 9 bases between the germline ends. CDR3 in DNA: TGTGCCAGCAGTTCGACGATCACTGGAAACACCATATATTTT. Residues: CASSSTITGNTIYF.

This clonotype showed up just once. Being one base from a much bigger clone, this may be a read error. The rearrangement joins TRBV7-4 to TRBJ1-2, with 7 bases fitting TRBD1. CDR1 and CDR2 from the germline V gene are SGHVT and SQSDAQ. The CDR3 has 15 amino acids. This CDR3 reads CTSSRPGTVNYGYTF. CDR3 nucleotides: TGTACCAGCAGCCGTCCCGGGACAGTTAACTATGGCTACACCTTC.

The chain links TRBV3-1 to TRBJ2-3, with 9 bases lining up with TRBD2. The CDR3 contains 15 residues. Germline values: CDR1 LGHDT, CDR2 YNNKEL (reference sequence). J lost 6 bases, V lost 4 bases, and 8 bases had no gene match. This chain's CDR3 is CASSLDSGGSDTQYF. The DNA of the CDR3 is TGTGCCAGCAGCCTAGATAGCGGGGGCTCGGATACGCAGTATTTT.

This rearrangement joins TRBV2 to TRBJ2-7; 10 bases match TRBD1. The CDR3 totals 15 residues. Germline loops: CDR1 SNHLY, CDR2 FYNNEI. V gave up 8 bases and J gave up 4 bases; unmatched junction bases: 11. CDR3 amino acids: CASGPPGQGGYEQYV. The CDR3 nucleotides read TGTGCCAGCGGACCTCCCGGACAGGGGGGATACGAGCAGTACGTC.

This clonotype was detected a few times. The rearrangement joins TRBV6-5 to TRBJ2-3, with 9 bases lining up with TRBD1. V dropped 7 bases and J dropped 10; count of bases not matched to a gene: 12. The CDR3 runs to 14 residues. Germline lookup yields CDR1 MNHEY and CDR2 SVGAGI. Here the CDR3 reads CASNPGQGILPQYF. The CDR3 nucleotides read TGTGCCAGCAATCCGGGACAGGGAATATTGCCGCAGTATTTT.

In its sample, this clonotype was seen a few times. This sequence joins TRBV6-2 or TRBV6-3 and TRBJ2-1; D may be TRBD1 (5 bases). Looked up from germline, CDR1 is MNHEY and CDR2 is SVGEGT. CDR3 length: 14 residues. V was pared by 2 bases and J by 8 bases, with 13 bases between. This chain's CDR3 is CASSYRGPVDEQFF. CDR3 bases: TGTGCCAGCAGTTACAGGGGCCCCGTGGATGAGCAGTTCTTC.

This clonotype was counted ten times or more. The rearrangement uses TRBV7-2 and TRBJ1-1, with D perhaps matching TRBD1 (6 bases). The germline V gene encodes CDR1 SGHTA and CDR2 FQGNSA. The CDR3 sequence is 16 residues long. The ends were cut back, 1 base at V and 1 base at J, with 13 bases in the middle. The chain's CDR3 is CASSLEWGHENTEAFF. The CDR3 nucleotides are TGTGCCAGCAGCTTAGAATGGGGACATGAGAACACTGAAGCTTTCTTT. The full variable domain, in which reference TRBV7-2 and TRBJ1-1 provide the parts outside the CDR3, is GAGVSQSPSNKVTEKGKDVELRCDPISGHTALYWYRQSLGQGLEFLIYFQGNSAPDKSGLPSDRFSAERTGGSVSTLTIQRTQQEDSAVYLCASSLEWGHENTEAFFGQGTRLTVV.

This clonotype has only a few counts. The CDR3 here is CASTGGGPGFEKLFF. CDR3 in DNA: TGTGCCAGCACTGGTGGAGGGCCGGGGTTTGAAAAACTGTTTTTT. This chain connects TRBV2 to TRBJ1-4; unclear D gene. Germline CDR1 reads SNHLY; CDR2 reads FYNNEI. The CDR3 extends over 15 amino acids. V shed 7 bases and J shed 7 bases, with 19 bases lying between them.

The V call is TRBV6-1, the J call TRBJ1-1; no reliable D call. Trimming took off 2 bases at V and 4 bases at J, with 14 bases between the two ends. The CDR3 contains 15 residues. Germline CDR1 MNHNS, CDR2 SASEGT. CDR3 loop: CASSEWVVVGTEAFF. CDR3 coding DNA: TGTGCCAGCAGTGAATGGGTGGTAGTGGGCACTGAAGCTTTCTTT.

This clonotype was counted between two and nine times. The chain carries TRBV27 and TRBJ2-7, with a weak D call TRBD1 (5 bases). CDR1 MNHEY and CDR2 SMNVEV come from the germline V gene (reference sequence). The V and J ends lost 4 bases and 3 bases respectively, with 10 bases between them. The CDR3 is made up of 13 amino acids. CDR3 residues: CASSWGSYYEQYF. CDR3 coding DNA: TGTGCCAGCAGTTGGGGCAGTTACTACGAGCAGTACTTC.

This clonotype was detected only a few times. The rearrangement links TRBV7-9 to TRBJ2-5; D remains unclear. Germline CDR1 SEHNR, CDR2 FQNEAQ (reference sequence). The CDR3 is 14 amino acids. V lost 1 base to trimming and J lost 1 base, with 7 bases between them. The CDR3 coding sequence is TGTGCCAGCAGCTTAGAGGTAGCCCAAGAGACCCAGTACTTC. Protein sequence: CASSLEVAQETQYF.

This clonotype turned up a few times. V is TRBV27 and J is TRBJ2-1; no clear D gene. This CDR3 has 13 amino acids. Trimming stripped 0 bases from V and 6 bases from J, with 6 bases between. Germline CDR1 reads MNHEY; CDR2 reads SMNVEV (reference sequence). In DNA, the CDR3 is TGTGCCAGCAGTTTATCCGAAGGCAATGAGCAGTTCTTC. Translation: CASSLSEGNEQFF.

This clonotype was seen a few times. The rearrangement joins TRBV7-8 to TRBJ2-3; 13 bases fit TRBD2. Germline CDR1 is SGHVS and CDR2 is FQNEAQ. The CDR3 runs 18 residues. J lost 3 bases, V lost 0 bases, and 6 bases had no gene match. This chain's CDR3 is CASSLATLLAGGTDTQYF. The CDR3 DNA is TGTGCCAGCAGCTTAGCGACCCTACTAGCGGGGGGGACAGATACGCAGTATTTT.

The V and J genes are TRBV13 and TRBJ2-1, with D perhaps matching TRBD2 (5 bases). V was pared by 3 bases and J by 9 bases, with 12 bases between. In germline, CDR1 is PRHDT, CDR2 FYEKMQ (reference sequence). CDR3 length equals 13 residues. This chain's CDR3 is CASSFERVGEQFF. Written as DNA, the CDR3 is TGTGCCAGCAGCTTTGAGAGGGTGGGTGAGCAGTTCTTC.